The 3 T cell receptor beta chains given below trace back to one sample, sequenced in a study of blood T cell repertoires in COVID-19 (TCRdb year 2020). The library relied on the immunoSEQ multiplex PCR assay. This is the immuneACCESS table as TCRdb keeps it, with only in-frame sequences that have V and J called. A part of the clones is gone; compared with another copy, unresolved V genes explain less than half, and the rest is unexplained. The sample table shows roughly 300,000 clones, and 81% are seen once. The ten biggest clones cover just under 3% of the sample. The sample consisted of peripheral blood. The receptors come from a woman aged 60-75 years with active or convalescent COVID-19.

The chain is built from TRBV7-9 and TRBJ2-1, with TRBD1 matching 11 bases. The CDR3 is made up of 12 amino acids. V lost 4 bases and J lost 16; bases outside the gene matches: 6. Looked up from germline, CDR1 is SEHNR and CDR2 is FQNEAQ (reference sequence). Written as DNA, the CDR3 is TGTGCCAGCAGCTCGGACAGGGGGCTAATCTTCTTC. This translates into CASSSDRGLIFF. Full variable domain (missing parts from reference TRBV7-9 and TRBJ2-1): DTGVSQNPRHKITKRGQNVTFRCDPISEHNRLYWYRQTLGQGPEFLTYFQNEAQLEKSRLLSDRFSAERPKGSFSTLEIQRTEQGDSAMYLCASSSDRGLIFFGPGTRLTVL.

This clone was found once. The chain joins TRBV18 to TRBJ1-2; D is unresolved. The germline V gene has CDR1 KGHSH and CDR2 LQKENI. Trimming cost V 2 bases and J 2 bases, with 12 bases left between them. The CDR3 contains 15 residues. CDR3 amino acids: CASSPGERRNYGYTF. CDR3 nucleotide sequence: TGTGCCAGCTCACCAGGAGAAAGGCGAAACTATGGCTACACCTTC.

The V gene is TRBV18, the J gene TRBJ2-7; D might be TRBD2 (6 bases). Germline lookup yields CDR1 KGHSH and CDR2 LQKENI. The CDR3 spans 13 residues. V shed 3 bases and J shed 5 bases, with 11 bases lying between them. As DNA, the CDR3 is TGTGCCAGCTCACCCCGGGGGTTGGACGAGCAGTACTTC. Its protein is CASSPRGLDEQYF.